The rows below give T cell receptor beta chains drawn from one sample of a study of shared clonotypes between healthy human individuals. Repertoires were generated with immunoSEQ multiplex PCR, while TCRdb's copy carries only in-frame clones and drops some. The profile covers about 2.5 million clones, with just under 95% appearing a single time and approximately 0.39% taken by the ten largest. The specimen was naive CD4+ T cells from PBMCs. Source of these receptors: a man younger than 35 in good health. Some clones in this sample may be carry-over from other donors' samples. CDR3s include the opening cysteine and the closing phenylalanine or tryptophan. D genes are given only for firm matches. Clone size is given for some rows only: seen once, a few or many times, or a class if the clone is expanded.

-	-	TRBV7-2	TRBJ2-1	TGTGCCAGCAGCGCCTTACCATTCGGCGAGCAGTTCTTC	CASSALPFGEQFF
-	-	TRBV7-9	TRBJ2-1	TGTGCCAGCAGCTTAACGGCGGGCGGCTCCTACAATGAGCAGTTCTTC	CASSLTAGGSYNEQFF
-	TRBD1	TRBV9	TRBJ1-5	TGTGCCAGCAGCGTAGACCCTTGGGGGGCGGACAGGGGGCGAGAAAGCAATCAGCCCCAGCATTTT	CASSVDPWGADRGRESNQPQHF
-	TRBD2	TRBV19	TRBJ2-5	TGTGCCAGTAGTCCTGGGACTAGCGGGAGATCGGAGACCCAGTACTTC	CASSPGTSGRSETQYF
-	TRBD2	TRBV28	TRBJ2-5	TGTGCCAGCGCCGGGGGGTATGAGACCCAGTACTTC	CASAGGYETQYF
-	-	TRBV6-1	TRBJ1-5	TGTGCCAGCAGCCTCCAGAAGGAAAATCAGCCCCAGCATTTT	CASSLQKENQPQHF
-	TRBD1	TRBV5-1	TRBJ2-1	TGCGCCAGCAGCTTGGGGGACAGGGAATTATGGGAGCAGTTCTTC	CASSLGDRELWEQFF
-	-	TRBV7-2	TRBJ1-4	TGTGCCAGCAGCCTTGAAGTGAATGAAAAACTGTTTTTT	CASSLEVNEKLFF
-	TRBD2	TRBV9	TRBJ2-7	TGTGCCAGCAGCCTACTTTCGGGACTAGATTTCGACGAGCAGTACTTC	CASSLLSGLDFDEQYF
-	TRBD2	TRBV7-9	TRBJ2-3	TGTGCCAGCAGCTCTTCCGGGACTAGCGGGAGGAGCACAGATACGCAGTATTTT	CASSSSGTSGRSTDTQYF
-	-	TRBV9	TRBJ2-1	TGTGCCAGCAGCGTAGCCACCACTACGGGGATCTACAATGAGCAGTTCTTC	CASSVATTTGIYNEQFF
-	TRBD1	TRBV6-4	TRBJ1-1	TGTGCCAGCAGTGCGGACAGGGGGCAAGGGGCTTTCTTT	CASSADRGQGAFF
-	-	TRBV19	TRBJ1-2	TGTGCCAGTAACCGGGGCGAGGAACCCGAGACCTTC	CASNRGEEPETF
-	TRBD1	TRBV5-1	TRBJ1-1	TGCGCCAGCACCGAAACCGGGACAGGGATCACTGAAGCTTTCTTT	CASTETGTGITEAFF
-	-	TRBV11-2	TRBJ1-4	TGTGCCAGCAGCTTATCCGCAGCATCTAATGAAAAACTGTTTTTT	CASSLSAASNEKLFF
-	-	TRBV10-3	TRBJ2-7	TGTGCCATCAGTGAGTCGAATACCCCCTACGAGCAGTACTTC	CAISESNTPYEQYF
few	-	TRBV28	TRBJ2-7	TGTGCCAGCAGTTCTCCAAGCTCCTACGAGCAGTACTTC	CASSSPSSYEQYF
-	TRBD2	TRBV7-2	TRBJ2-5	TGTGCCAGCAGCTGGGGGACTAGCGGGAGTTGGGAGACCCAGTACTTC	CASSWGTSGSWETQYF
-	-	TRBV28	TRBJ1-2	TGTGCCAGCAGTTCCTCCCCGGACGTACAACTATATGGCTACACCTTC	CASSSSPDVQLYGYTF
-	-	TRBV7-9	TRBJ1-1	TGTGCCAGCAGCTTTACAGGTATGAACACTGAAGCTTTCTTT	CASSFTGMNTEAFF
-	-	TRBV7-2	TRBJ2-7	TGTGCCAGCAGCTCACAGGGCGCGGACGAGCAGTACTTC	CASSSQGADEQYF
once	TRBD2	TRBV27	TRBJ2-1	TGTGCCAGCAGTTCCCCTAGCGGGAGGGCCTACAATGAGCAGTTCTTC	CASSSPSGRAYNEQFF
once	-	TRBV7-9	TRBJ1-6	TGTGCCAGCAGCTTAGCAGGGAGGGATTCACCCCTCCACTTT	CASSLAGRDSPLHF
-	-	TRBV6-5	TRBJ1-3	TGTGCCAGCAGCCCCGGCCCTTTCTCTGGAAACACCATATATTTT	CASSPGPFSGNTIYF
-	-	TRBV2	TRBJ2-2	TGTGCCAGCAGGTTCCCTGATAACCGACTCGAGGGGGCCGGGGAGCTGTTTTTT	CASRFPDNRLEGAGELFF
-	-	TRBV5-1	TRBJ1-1	TGCGCCAGCAGCTTGGGCAGCACTGAAGCTTTCTTT	CASSLGSTEAFF
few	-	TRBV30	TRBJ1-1	TGTGCCTGGAGTGTATCGTGGGTTCGTGGGACTGAAGCTTTCTTT	CAWSVSWVRGTEAFF
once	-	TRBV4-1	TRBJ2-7	TGCGCCAGCAGCCCGATGCGGGTAACGGGAGTAGACGAGCAGTACTTC	CASSPMRVTGVDEQYF
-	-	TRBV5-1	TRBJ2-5	TGCGCCAGCAGCTTTATGAGCCCTCAGGAGACCCAGTACTTC	CASSFMSPQETQYF
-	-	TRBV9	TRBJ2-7	TGTGCCAGCAGCGTAGCTACAGGGAGCTCCTACGAGCAGTACTTC	CASSVATGSSYEQYF
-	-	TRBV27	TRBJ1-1	TGTGCCAGCAGTTTAGGGGCCTCCACTGAAGCTTTCTTT	CASSLGASTEAFF
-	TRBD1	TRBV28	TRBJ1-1	TGTGCCAGCACCGCTAACGGACAGGGAGGAACTGAAGCTTTCTTT	CASTANGQGGTEAFF
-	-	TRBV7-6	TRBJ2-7	TGTGCCAGCAGCCCCCGAGGGAATGAGCAGTACTTC	CASSPRGNEQYF